Below are 11 T cell receptor beta chains sequenced from a single sample in a study of blood T cell repertoires in COVID-19. Measured with immunoSEQ multiplex PCR; TCRdb has only the in-frame clones, and not every one. The table records about 100,000 clones, 70% to 90% of them present only once. The sample consisted of peripheral blood. The receptors shown here come from a human donor in a cohort sampled during active COVID-19.

The chain uses TRBV9 and TRBJ2-1, with a weak D call TRBD1 (6 bases). The V gene's germline CDR1 is SGDLS and CDR2 YYNGEE. Between the trimmed V and J ends, which lost 0 bases and 4 bases, there was a span of 14 bases. The CDR3 spans 16 residues. CDR3 nucleotides: TGTGCCAGCAGCGTAGAAGGGCAGGGGTTTTACAATGAGCAGTTCTTC. It is translated as CASSVEGQGFYNEQFF.

The V call is TRBV7-9, the J call TRBJ2-2, with D perhaps matching TRBD2 (7 bases). There are 16 residues in the CDR3. CDR1 SEHNR and CDR2 FQNEAQ come from the germline V gene (reference sequence). The V gene lost 6 bases and the J gene lost 4 bases, with 18 bases spanning the gap. CDR3 in amino acids: CASSPGLGGPTGELFF. The CDR3 nucleotides read TGTGCCAGCAGTCCTGGCCTCGGGGGGCCCACCGGGGAGCTGTTTTTT.

This chain joins TRBV30 and TRBJ1-2, with 10 bases aligning to TRBD1. V shed 5 bases and J 7 bases; nucleotides not matched to a gene: 4. CDR1 GTSNPN and CDR2 SVGIG come from the germline V gene (reference sequence). This CDR3 contains 12 residues. Here the CDR3 reads CAWGTGVAGYTF. CDR3 sequence (DNA): TGTGCCTGGGGGACAGGGGTGGCTGGCTACACCTTC.

The chain employs TRBV6-1 and TRBJ2-5; 8 bases match TRBD1. The CDR3 totals 15 residues. Looked up from germline, CDR1 is MNHNS and CDR2 is SASEGT. Trimming removed 1 base from V and 5 bases from J; junction bases left unmatched: 6. CDR3 nucleotide sequence: TGTGCCAGCAGTGAAGACTGGACAGGGCTGGAGACCCAGTACTTC. It translates to CASSEDWTGLETQYF.

The chain has TRBV18 and TRBJ1-1; no reliable D call. The length of the CDR3 is 15 residues. Trimming removed 1 base at V and 4 bases at J, with 13 bases between. Germline V lookup: CDR1 KGHSH, CDR2 LQKENI. CDR3 region: CASSPLEEVSTEAFF. In nucleotides, the CDR3 is TGTGCCAGCTCACCACTGGAGGAGGTCAGCACTGAAGCTTTCTTT.

V and J are TRBV18 and TRBJ2-7, with TRBD1 matching 9 bases. Germline CDR1 KGHSH, CDR2 LQKENI. With 4 bases clipped from V and 4 bases from J, the junction kept 5 bases outside the gene matches. CDR3 size: 14 residues. The CDR3 region has the DNA TGTGCCAGCTCACGGGGGACAGGGACATACGAGCAGTACTTC. Translated: CASSRGTGTYEQYF.

By frequency in the sample, this clone is large. V and J are TRBV10-1 and TRBJ2-5, with TRBD1 matching 8 bases. Unmatched junction bases numbered 8, after V lost 0 bases and J lost 5 bases. CDR1 is WNHNN and CDR2 is SYGVQD in the germline V gene (reference sequence). The CDR3 is 16 residues long. The CDR3, as DNA: TGCGCCAGCAGTGAGTCAACAGGACAGGGTATCGAGACCCAGTACTTC. The encoded protein is CASSESTGQGIETQYF.

The rearrangement uses TRBV7-8 and TRBJ2-1; the D gene is possibly TRBD2 (5 bases). This CDR3 spans 16 amino acids. V dropped 4 bases and J dropped 1 base, with 14 bases sitting between them. The germline gives CDR1 SGHVS, CDR2 FQNEAQ. The CDR3 region is CASSSLGIPSYNEQFF. DNA of the CDR3: TGTGCCAGCAGCTCACTCGGGATTCCGTCCTACAATGAGCAGTTCTTC.

The chain joins TRBV18 to TRBJ2-3; 12 positions agree with TRBD2. Germline loops: CDR1 KGHSH, CDR2 LQKENI. V gave up 0 bases and J gave up 2 bases; unmatched junction bases: 6. CDR3 length: 18 amino acids. The CDR3 protein is CASSPPGLAGVDTDTQYF. The CDR3 nucleotides are TGTGCCAGCTCACCACCGGGACTAGCGGGTGTTGACACAGATACGCAGTATTTT. The whole variable domain, remainder taken from reference TRBV18 and TRBJ2-3, is NAGVMQNPRHLVRRRGQEARLRCSPMKGHSHVYWYRQLPEEGLKFMVYLQKENIIDESGMPKERFSAEFPKEGPSILRIQQVVRGDSAAYFCASSPPGLAGVDTDTQYFGPGTRLTVL.

The J gene is TRBJ2-5, the V gene TRBV7-2, with TRBD2 as a possible D gene (6 bases). Trimming cost V 4 bases and J 3 bases, with 27 bases left between them. There are 19 residues in the CDR3. Germline-derived CDR1 and CDR2 are SGHTA and FQGNSA. The CDR3 region is CASSSLPRSSASQEETQYF. CDR3 bases: TGTGCCAGCAGCTCCCTACCTCGGTCTAGCGCCTCACAGGAAGAGACCCAGTACTTC. Together with reference TRBV7-2 and TRBJ2-5, the CDR3 gives the full variable domain: GAGVSQSPSNKVTEKGKDVELRCDPISGHTALYWYRQSLGQGLEFLIYFQGNSAPDKSGLPSDRFSAERTGGSVSTLTIQRTQQEDSAVYLCASSSLPRSSASQEETQYFGPGTRLLVL.

This chain uses TRBV3-1 (or the pseudogene TRBV3-2) with TRBJ1-6, with D possibly being TRBD1 (5 bases). CDR1 and CDR2 from the germline V gene are LGHDT and YNNKEL (reference sequence). Trimming removed 0 bases from V and 10 bases from J, with 10 bases in between. The CDR3 consists of 14 residues. In DNA form, the CDR3 reads TGTGCCAGCAGCCAAGATTGGGGCGGATCACCCCTCCACTTT. Translated, it gives CASSQDWGGSPLHF.